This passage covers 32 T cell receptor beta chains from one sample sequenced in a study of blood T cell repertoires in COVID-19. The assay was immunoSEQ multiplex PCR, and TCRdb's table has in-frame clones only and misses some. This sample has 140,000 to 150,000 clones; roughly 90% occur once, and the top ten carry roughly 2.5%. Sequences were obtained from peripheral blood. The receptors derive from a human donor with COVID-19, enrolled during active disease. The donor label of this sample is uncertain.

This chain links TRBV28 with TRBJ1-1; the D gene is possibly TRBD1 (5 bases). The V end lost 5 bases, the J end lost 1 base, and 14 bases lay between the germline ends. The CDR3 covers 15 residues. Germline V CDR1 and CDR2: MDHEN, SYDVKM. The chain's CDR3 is CASSLPGFWNTEAFF. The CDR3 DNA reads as TGTGCCAGCAGTCTGCCAGGGTTTTGGAACACTGAAGCTTTCTTT.

The CDR3 DNA reads as TGTGCCAGCAGCCAATCTACCAGGGGGAGCTCCTATAATTCACCCCTCCACTTT. It translates to CASSQSTRGSSYNSPLHF. The chain joins TRBV4-2 to TRBJ1-6; 7 bases agree with TRBD1. V lost 2 bases and J lost 0; bases outside the gene matches: 7. The CDR3 covers 18 residues. Germline assignment: CDR1 LGHNA and CDR2 YNFKEQ.

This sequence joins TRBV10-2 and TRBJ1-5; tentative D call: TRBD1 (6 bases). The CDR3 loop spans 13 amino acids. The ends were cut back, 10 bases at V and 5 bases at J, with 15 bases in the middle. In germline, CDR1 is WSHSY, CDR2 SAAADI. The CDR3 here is CATGREGDQPQHF. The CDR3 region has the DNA TGCGCCACCGGCAGGGAGGGGGATCAGCCCCAGCATTTT.

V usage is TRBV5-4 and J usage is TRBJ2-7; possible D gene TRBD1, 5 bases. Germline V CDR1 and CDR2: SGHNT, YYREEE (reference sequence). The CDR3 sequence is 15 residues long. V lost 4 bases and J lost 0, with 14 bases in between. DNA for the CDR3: TGTGCCAGCAGCAAAACAGGTTACGTCTCCTACGAGCAGTACTTC. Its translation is CASSKTGYVSYEQYF.

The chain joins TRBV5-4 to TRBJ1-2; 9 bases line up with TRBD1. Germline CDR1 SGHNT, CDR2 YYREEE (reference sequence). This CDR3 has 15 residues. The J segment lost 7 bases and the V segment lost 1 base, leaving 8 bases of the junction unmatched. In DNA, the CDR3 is TGTGCCAGCAGCTTGCCCACAGGGGGCGTTCGTGGCTACACCTTC. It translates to CASSLPTGGVRGYTF.

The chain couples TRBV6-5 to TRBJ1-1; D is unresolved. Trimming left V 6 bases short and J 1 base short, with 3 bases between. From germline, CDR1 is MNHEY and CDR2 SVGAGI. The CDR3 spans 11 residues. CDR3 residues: CASRANTEAFF. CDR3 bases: TGTGCCAGCAGGGCGAACACTGAAGCTTTCTTT.

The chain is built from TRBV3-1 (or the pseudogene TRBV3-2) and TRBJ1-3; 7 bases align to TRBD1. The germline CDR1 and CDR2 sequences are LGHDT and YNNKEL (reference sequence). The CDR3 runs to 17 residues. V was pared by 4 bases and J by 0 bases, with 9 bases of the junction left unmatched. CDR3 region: CASSPPGQWNSGNTIYF. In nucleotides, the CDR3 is TGTGCCAGCAGCCCACCGGGACAGTGGAACTCTGGAAACACCATATATTTT.

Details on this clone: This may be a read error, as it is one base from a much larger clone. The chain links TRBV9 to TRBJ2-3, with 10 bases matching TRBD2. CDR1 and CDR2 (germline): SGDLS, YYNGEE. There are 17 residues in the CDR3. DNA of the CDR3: TGTGCCAGCAGCGTAGAGAGTAGCGGGGGGTTAACAGGTACGCAGTATTTT. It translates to CASSVESSGGLTGTQYF.

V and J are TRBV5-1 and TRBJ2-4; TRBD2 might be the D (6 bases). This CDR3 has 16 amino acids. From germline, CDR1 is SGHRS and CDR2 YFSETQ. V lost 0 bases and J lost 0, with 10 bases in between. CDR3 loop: CASSLAGRIAKNIQYF. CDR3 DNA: TGCGCCAGCAGCTTGGCAGGGAGGATAGCCAAAAACATTCAGTACTTC. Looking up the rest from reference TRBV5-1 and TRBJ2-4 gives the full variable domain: KAGVTQTPRYLIKTRGQQVTLSCSPISGHRSVSWYQQTPGQGLQFLFEYFSETQRNKGNFPGRFSGRQFSNSRSEMNVSTLELGDSALYLCASSLAGRIAKNIQYFGAGTRLSVL.

The CDR3 is CASSIKIHYTEAFF. The CDR3 DNA follows: TGTGCCAGCAGTATAAAAATTCACTACACTGAAGCTTTCTTT. V gene TRBV27 combines with J gene TRBJ1-1; D is unresolved. CDR3 length: 14 amino acids. The V gene lost 5 bases and the J gene lost 3 bases, with 13 bases spanning the gap. Germline V lookup: CDR1 MNHEY, CDR2 SMNVEV (reference sequence).

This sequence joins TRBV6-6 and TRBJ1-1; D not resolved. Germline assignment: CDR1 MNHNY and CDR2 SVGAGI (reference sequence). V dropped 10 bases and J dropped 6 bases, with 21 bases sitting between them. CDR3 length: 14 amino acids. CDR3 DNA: TGTGCCACCAGAATGGTGGGCGCGCCGGCTGAAGCTTTCTTT. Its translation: CATRMVGAPAEAFF.

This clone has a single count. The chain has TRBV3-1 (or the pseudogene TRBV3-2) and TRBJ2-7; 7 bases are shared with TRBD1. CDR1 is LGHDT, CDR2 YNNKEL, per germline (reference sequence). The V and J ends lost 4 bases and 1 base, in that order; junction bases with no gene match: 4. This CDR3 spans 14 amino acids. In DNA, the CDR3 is TGTGCCAGCAGCCGAGGCAGGGGGTCCTACGAGCAGTACTTC. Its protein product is CASSRGRGSYEQYF.

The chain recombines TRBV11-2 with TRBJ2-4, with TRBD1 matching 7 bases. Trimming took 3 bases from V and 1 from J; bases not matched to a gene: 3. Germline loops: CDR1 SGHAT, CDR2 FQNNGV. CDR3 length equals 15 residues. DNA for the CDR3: TGTGCCAGCAGCTTTCGCAGGGGGGCCAAAAACATTCAGTACTTC. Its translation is CASSFRRGAKNIQYF. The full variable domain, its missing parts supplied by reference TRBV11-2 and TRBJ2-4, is EAGVAQSPRYKIIEKRQSVAFWCNPISGHATLYWYQQILGQGPKLLIQFQNNGVVDDSQLPKDRFSAERLKGVDSTLKIQPAKLEDSAVYLCASSFRRGAKNIQYFGAGTRLSVL.

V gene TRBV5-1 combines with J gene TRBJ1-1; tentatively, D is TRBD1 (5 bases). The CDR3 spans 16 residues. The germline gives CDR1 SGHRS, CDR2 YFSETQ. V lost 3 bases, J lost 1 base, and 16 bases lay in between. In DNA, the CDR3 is TGCGCCAGCAGCTCCTCAGCGAGGGGAGGGAACACTGAAGCTTTCTTT. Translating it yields CASSSSARGGNTEAFF.

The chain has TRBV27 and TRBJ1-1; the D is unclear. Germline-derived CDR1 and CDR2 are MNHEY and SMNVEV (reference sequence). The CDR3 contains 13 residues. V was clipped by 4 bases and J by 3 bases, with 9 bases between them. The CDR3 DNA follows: TGTGCCAGCAGTTATCGGGATTACACTGAAGCTTTCTTT. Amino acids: CASSYRDYTEAFF.

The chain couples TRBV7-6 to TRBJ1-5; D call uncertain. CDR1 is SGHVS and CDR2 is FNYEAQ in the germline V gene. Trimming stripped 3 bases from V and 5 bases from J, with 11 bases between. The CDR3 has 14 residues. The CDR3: CASSLGGPDQPQHF. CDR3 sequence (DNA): TGTGCCAGCAGCTTGGGAGGGCCTGATCAGCCCCAGCATTTT.

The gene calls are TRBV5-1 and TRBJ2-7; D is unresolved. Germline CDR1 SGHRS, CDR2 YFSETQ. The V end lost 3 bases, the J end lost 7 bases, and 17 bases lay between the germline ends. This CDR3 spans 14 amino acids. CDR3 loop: CASSSLQALGEQYF. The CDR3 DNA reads TGCGCCAGCAGCTCCCTGCAGGCACTTGGAGAGCAGTACTTC.

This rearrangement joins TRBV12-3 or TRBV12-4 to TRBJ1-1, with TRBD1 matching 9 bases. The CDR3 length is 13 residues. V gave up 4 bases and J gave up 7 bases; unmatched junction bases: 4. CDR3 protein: CASSWDRAFEAFF. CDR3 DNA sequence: TGTGCCAGCAGTTGGGACAGGGCCTTTGAAGCTTTCTTT.

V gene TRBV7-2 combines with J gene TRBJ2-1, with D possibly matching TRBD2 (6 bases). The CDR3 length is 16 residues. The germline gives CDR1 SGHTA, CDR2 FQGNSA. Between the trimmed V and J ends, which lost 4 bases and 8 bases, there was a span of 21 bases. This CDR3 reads CASSSPPGLPPYEQFF. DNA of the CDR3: TGTGCCAGCAGCTCTCCCCCGGGACTCCCCCCCTATGAGCAGTTCTTC.

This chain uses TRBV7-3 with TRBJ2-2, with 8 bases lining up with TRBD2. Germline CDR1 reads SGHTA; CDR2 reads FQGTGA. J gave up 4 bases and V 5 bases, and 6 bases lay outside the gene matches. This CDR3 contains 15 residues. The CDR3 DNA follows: TGTGCCAGCAGCCCCCGGGGGGGGAGCACCGGGGAGCTGTTTTTT. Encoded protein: CASSPRGGSTGELFF. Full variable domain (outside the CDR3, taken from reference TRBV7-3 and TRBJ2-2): GAGVSQTPSNKVTEKGKYVELRCDPISGHTALYWYRQSLGQGPEFLIYFQGTGAADDSGLPNDRFFAVRPEGSVSTLKIQRTERGDSAVYLCASSPRGGSTGELFFGEGSRLTVL.

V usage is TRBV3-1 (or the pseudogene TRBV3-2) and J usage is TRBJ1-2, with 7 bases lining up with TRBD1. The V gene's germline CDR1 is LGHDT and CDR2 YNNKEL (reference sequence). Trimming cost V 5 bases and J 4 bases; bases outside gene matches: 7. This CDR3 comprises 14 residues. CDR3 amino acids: CASSTERQGYGYTF. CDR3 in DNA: TGTGCCAGCAGCACAGAAAGACAGGGCTATGGCTACACCTTC.

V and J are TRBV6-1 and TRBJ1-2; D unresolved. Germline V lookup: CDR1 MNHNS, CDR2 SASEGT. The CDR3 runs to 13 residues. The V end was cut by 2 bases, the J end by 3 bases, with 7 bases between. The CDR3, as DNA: TGTGCCAGCAGTGAACCCTACCACTATGGCTACACCTTC. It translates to CASSEPYHYGYTF.

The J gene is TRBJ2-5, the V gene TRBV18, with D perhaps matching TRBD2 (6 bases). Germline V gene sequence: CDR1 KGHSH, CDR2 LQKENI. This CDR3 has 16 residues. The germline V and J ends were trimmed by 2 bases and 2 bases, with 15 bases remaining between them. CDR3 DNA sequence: TGTGCCAGCTCACCAATAGCCCGGGGGACTCAAGAGACCCAGTACTTC. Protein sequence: CASSPIARGTQETQYF.

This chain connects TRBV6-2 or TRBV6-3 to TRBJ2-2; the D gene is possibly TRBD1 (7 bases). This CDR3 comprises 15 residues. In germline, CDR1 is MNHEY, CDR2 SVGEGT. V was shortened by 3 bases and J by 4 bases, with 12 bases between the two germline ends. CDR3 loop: CASSYGGGFTGELFF. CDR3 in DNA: TGTGCCAGCAGTTATGGAGGGGGCTTCACCGGGGAGCTGTTTTTT.

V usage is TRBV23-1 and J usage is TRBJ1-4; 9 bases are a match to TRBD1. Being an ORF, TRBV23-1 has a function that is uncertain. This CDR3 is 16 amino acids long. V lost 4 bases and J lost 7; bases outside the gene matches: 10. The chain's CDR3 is CASSPPKGQGCEKLFF. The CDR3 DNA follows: TGCGCCAGCAGTCCCCCGAAGGGACAGGGATGTGAAAAACTGTTTTTT.

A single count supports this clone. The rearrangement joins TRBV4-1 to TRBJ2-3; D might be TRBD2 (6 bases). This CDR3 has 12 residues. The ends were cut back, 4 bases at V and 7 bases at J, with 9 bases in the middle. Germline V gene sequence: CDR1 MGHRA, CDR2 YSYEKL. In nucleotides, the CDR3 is TGCGCCAGCAGCCCCCGGGGGTATACGCAGTATTTT. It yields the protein CASSPRGYTQYF.

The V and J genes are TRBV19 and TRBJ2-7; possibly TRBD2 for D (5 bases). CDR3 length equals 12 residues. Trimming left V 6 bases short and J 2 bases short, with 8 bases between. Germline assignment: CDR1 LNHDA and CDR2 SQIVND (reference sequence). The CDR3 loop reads CASSAGPYEQYF. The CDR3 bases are TGTGCCAGTAGCGCGGGTCCCTACGAGCAGTACTTC.

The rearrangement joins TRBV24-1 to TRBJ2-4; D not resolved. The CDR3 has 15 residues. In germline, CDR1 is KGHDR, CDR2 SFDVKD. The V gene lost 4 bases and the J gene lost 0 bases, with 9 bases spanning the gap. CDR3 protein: CATSDPGGAKNIQYF. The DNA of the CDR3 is TGTGCCACCAGTGACCCCGGCGGAGCCAAAAACATTCAGTACTTC.

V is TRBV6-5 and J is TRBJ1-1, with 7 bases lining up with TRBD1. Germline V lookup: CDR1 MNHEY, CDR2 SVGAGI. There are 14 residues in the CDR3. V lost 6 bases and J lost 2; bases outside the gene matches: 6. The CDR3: CASSPRGLNTEAFF. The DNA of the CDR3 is TGTGCCAGCAGCCCAAGGGGGCTAAACACTGAAGCTTTCTTT.

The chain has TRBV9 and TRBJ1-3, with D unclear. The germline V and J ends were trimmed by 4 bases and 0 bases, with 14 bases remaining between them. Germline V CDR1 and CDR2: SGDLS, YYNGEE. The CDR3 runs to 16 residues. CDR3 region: CASSPSPEASGNTIYF. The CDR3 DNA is TGTGCCAGCAGCCCCTCCCCGGAGGCCTCTGGAAACACCATATATTTT.

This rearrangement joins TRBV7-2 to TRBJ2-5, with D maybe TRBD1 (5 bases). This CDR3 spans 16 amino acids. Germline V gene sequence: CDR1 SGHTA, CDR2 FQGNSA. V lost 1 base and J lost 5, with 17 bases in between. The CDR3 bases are TGTGCCAGCAGCTTAGGAGTGGCAGGGCCGACGGAGACCCAGTACTTC. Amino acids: CASSLGVAGPTETQYF.

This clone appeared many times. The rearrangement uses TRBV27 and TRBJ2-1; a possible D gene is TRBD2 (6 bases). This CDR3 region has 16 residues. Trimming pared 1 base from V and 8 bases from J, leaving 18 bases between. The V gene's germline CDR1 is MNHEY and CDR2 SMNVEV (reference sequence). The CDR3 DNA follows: TGTGCCAGCAGTTTATATTCTAGCGAGTCTGGCGATGAGCAGTTCTTC. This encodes CASSLYSSESGDEQFF.